The present TCR beta chain was sequenced within a study of T cell responses to AZD1222 COVID-19 vaccine. Study observations and caveats: Unmutated variant regions are reportedly targeted by nearly half of spike-specific TCRs. Clonal diversity may have been underestimated, and the donors were mostly white British, with more females than males.

Details on this clone: Its antigen is currently unknown.

Clones were sequenced by immunoSEQ multiplex PCR, and TCRdb holds only the in-frame ones, with some missing. The table includes more than 150,000 clones, 92% detected once. The sequences come from peripheral blood, collected on day 0 of AZD1222 vaccination. The origin of this receptor is an adult in good health.

The CDR3 DNA reads TGTGCCAGCAGCCCAGGATTTAATTATGGCTACACCTTC. Encoded protein: CASSPGFNYGYTF. The chain couples TRBV6-5 to TRBJ1-2; no firm D call. Germline values: CDR1 MNHEY, CDR2 SVGAGI. V shed 6 bases and J shed 5 bases, with 13 bases lying between them. CDR3 size: 13 residues.